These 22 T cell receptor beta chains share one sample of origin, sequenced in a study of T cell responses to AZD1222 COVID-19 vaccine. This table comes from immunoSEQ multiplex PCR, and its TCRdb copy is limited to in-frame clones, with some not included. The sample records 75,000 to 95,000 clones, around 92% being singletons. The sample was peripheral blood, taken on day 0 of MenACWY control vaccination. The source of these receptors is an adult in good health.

This CDR3 reads CSVLTPGLAGGTDTQYF. The CDR3 nucleotides read TGCAGCGTCCTCACGCCGGGACTAGCGGGAGGCACAGATACGCAGTATTTT. The chain employs TRBV29-1 and TRBJ2-3, with 14 bases fitting TRBD2. Trimming cost V 6 bases and J 1 base; bases outside gene matches: 9. The CDR3 extends over 17 amino acids. Germline V gene sequence: CDR1 SQVTM, CDR2 ANQGSEA.

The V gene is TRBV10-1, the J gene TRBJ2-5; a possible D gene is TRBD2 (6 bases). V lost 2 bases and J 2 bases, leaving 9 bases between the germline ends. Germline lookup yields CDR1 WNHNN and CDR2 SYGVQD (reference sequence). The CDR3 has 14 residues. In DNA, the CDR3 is TGCGCCAGCAGTGAGGGAGGGGTGCAAGAGACCCAGTACTTC. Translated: CASSEGGVQETQYF.

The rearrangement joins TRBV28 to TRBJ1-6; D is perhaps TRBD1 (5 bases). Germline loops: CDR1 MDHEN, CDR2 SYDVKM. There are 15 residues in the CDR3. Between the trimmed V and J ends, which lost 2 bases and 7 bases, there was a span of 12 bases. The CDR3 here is CASSLLQGLNSPLHF. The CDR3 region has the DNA TGTGCCAGCAGTTTACTTCAGGGTCTGAATTCACCCCTCCACTTT.

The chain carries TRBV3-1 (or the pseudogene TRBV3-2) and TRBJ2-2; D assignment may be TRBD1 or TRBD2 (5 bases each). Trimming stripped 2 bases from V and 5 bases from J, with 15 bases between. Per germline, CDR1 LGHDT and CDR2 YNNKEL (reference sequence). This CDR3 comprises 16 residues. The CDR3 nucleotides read TGTGCCAGCAGCCAATTTCAGGGAGTGGAGACCGGGGAGCTGTTTTTT. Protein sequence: CASSQFQGVETGELFF.

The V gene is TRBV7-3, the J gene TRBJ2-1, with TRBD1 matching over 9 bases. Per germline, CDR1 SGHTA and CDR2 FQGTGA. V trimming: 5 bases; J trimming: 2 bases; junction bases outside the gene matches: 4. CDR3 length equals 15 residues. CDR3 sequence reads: CASSMGQGTYNEQFF. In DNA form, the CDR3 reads TGTGCCAGCAGCATGGGACAGGGTACCTACAATGAGCAGTTCTTC.

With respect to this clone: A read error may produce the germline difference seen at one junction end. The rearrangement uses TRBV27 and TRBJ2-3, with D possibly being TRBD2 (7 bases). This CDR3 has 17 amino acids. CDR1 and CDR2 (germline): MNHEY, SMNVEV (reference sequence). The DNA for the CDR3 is TGTGCCAGCAGTTTATCAGGGGGGGACTATAGCACAAATACGCAGTATTTT. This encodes CASSLSGGDYSTNTQYF.

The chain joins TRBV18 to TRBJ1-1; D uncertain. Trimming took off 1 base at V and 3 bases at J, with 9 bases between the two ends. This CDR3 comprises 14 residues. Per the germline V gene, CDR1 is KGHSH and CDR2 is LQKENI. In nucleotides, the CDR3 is TGTGCCAGCTCACCACAGGGAAGGGACACTGAAGCTTTCTTT. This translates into CASSPQGRDTEAFF.

The DNA for the CDR3 is TGCGCCAGCAGCGCAGGAAGGGGCAACACTGCTGCGAACACTGAAGCTTTCTTT. It encodes CASSAGRGNTAANTEAFF. The V gene is TRBV5-1, the J gene TRBJ1-1, with D tentatively TRBD1 (5 bases). This CDR3 is built from 18 residues. The germline V gene has CDR1 SGHRS and CDR2 YFSETQ. Deletions cut 4 bases from V and 1 base from J, with 23 bases between.

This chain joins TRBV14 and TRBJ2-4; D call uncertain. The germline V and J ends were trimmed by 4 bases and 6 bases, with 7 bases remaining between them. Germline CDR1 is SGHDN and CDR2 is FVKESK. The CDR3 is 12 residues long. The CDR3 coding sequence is TGTGCCAGCAGCCTATCGGGAAACATTCAGTACTTC. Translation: CASSLSGNIQYF.

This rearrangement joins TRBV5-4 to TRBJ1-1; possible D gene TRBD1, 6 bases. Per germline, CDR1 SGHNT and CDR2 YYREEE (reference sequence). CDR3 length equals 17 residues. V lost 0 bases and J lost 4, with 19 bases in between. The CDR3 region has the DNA TGTGCCAGCAGCTTGGTACGGGGGGCGGTCGTTGGCACTGAAGCTTTCTTT. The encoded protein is CASSLVRGAVVGTEAFF.

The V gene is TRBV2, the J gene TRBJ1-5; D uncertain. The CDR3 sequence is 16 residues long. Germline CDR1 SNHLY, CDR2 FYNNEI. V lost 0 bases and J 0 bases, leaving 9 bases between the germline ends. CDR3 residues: CASSEAEGYSNQPQHF. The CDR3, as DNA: TGTGCCAGCAGTGAAGCCGAAGGGTATAGCAATCAGCCCCAGCATTTT. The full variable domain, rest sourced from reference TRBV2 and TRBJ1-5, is EPEVTQTPSHQVTQMGQEVILRCVPISNHLYFYWYRQILGQKVEFLVSFYNNEISEKSEIFDDQFSVERPDGSNFTLKIRSTKLEDSAMYFCASSEAEGYSNQPQHFGDGTRLSIL.

The CDR3, as DNA: TGTGCCAGCAGCCAACACCTACAGGGGGCGAGCACAGATACGCAGTATTTT. This sequence encodes CASSQHLQGASTDTQYF. This sequence joins TRBV3-1 (or the pseudogene TRBV3-2) and TRBJ2-3; 9 bases align to TRBD1. There are 17 residues in the CDR3. V dropped 2 bases and J dropped 0; count of bases not matched to a gene: 6. The germline CDR1 and CDR2 sequences are LGHDT and YNNKEL (reference sequence).

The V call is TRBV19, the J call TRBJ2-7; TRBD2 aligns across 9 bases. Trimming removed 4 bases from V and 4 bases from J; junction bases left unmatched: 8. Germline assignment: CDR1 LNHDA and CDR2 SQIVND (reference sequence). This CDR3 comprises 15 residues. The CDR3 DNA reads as TGTGCCAGTAGTAGTCTAGCGGGGAGACTATACGAGCAGTACTTC. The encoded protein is CASSSLAGRLYEQYF.

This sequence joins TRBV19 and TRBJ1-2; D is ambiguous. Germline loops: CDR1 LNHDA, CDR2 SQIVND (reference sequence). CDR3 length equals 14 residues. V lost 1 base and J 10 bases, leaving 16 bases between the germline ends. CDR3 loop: CASSIVPETADYTF. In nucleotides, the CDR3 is TGTGCCAGTAGTATAGTCCCTGAAACAGCGGACTACACCTTC.

The CDR3 DNA follows: TGTGCCAGTAGTGCCGGACAGACCGCGCCCCTCCACTTT. Translated: CASSAGQTAPLHF. This chain joins TRBV19 and TRBJ1-6; a weak D match, TRBD1 (6 bases). The CDR3 length is 13 residues. Germline V gene lookup returns CDR1 LNHDA and CDR2 SQIVND (reference sequence). V lost 5 bases and J lost 13, with 15 bases in between.

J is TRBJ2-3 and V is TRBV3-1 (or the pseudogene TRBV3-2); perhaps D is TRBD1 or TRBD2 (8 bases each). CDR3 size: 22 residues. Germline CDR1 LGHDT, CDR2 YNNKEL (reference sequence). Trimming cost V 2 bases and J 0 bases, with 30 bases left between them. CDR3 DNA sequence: TGTGCCAGCAGCCAAAGACCGGGACAGGTGGTGCTAGCGGGCGTTAGCACAGATACGCAGTATTTT. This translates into CASSQRPGQVVLAGVSTDTQYF.

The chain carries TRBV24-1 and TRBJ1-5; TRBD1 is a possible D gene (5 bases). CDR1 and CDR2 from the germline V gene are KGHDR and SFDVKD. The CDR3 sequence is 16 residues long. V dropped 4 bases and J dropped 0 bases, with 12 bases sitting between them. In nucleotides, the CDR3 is TGTGCCACCAGTGAAACCGGGACCCATAGCAATCAGCCCCAGCATTTT. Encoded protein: CATSETGTHSNQPQHF.

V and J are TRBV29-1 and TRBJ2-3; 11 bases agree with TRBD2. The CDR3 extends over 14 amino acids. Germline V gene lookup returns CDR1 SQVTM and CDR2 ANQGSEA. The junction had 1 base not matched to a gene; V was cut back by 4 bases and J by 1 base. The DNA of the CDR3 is TGCAGCGTTGTAGCGGGAGGGGGCACAGATACGCAGTATTTT. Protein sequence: CSVVAGGGTDTQYF.

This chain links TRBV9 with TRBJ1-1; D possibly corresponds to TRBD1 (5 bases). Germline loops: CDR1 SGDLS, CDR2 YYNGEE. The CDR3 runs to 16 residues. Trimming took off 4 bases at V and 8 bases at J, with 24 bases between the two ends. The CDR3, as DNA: TGTGCCAGCAGCCCGAGAGGTCAGGGTGGTATATCGGAAGCTTTCTTT. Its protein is CASSPRGQGGISEAFF.

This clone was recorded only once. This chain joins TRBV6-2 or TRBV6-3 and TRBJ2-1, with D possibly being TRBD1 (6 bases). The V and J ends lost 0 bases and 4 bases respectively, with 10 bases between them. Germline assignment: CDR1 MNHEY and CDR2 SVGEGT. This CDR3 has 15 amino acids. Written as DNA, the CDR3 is TGTGCCAGCAGTTACTCGAACAGGGCATACAATGAGCAGTTCTTC. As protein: CASSYSNRAYNEQFF.

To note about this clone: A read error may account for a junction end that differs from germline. The CDR3 nucleotides read TGTGCCAGCAGTATCCCGCCCAATGGACAGGCGAAAGTTTTT. Its translation is CASSIPPNGQAKVF. The chain is built from TRBV28 and TRBJ1-4; 7 positions match TRBD1. The CDR3 runs 14 residues. The germline V gene has CDR1 MDHEN and CDR2 SYDVKM.

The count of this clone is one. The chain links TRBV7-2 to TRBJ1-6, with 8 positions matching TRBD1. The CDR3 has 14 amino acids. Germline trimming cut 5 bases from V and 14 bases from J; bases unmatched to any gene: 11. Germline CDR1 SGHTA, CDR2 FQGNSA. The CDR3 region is CASSQTTQGVSLHF. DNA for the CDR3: TGTGCCAGCAGCCAAACTACACAGGGGGTGTCCCTCCACTTT.